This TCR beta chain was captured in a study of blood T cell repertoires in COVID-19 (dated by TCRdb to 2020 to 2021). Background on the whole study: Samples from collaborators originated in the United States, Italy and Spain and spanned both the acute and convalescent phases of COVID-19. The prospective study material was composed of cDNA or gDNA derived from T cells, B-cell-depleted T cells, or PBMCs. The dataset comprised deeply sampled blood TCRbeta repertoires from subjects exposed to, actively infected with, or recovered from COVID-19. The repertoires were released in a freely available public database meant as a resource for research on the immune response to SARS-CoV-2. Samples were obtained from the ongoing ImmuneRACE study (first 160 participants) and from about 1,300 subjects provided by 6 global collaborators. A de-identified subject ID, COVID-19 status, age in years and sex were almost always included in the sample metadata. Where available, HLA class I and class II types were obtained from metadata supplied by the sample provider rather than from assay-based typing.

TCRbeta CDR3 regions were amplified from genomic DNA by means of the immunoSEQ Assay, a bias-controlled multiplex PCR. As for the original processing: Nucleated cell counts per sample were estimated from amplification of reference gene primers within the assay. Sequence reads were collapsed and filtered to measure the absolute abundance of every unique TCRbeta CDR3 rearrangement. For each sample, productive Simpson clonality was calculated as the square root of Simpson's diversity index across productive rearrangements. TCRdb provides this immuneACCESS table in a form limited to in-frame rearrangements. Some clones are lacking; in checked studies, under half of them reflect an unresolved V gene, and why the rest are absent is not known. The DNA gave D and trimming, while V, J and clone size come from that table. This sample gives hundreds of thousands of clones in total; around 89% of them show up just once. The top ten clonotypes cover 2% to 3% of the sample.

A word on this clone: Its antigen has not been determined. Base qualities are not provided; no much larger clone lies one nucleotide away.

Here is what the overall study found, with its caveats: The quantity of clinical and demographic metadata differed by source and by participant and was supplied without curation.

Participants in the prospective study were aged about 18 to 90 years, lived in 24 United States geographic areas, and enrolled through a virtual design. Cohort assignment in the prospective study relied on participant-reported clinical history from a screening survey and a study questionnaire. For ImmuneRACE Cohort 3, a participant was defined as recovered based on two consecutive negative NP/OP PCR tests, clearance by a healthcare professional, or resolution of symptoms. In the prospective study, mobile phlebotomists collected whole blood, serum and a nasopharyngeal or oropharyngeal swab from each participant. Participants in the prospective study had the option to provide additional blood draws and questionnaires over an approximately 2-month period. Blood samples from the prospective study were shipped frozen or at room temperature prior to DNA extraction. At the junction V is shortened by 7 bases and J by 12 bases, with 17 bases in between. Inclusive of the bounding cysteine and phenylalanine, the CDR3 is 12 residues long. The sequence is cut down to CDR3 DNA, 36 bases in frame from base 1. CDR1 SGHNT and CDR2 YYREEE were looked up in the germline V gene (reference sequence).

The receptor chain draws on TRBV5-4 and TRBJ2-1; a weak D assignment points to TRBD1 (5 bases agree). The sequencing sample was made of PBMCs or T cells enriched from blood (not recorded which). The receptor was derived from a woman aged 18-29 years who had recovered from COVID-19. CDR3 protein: CASGSLGDRQFF. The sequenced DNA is TGTGCCAGCGGAAGTTTAGGCGACAGGCAGTTCTTC.